A single T cell receptor beta chain is shown here with its context. This sample stems from a study of CD8 T cells in Susac syndrome. Random hexamers served to reverse transcribe roughly 0.5 to 1 ug RNA. TCRdb reprocessed the immunoSEQ multiplex PCR reads via MiXCR and lists one record per CDR3 protein. Of approximately 120,000 distinct CDR3 sequences listed, roughly 91% are singletons. This receptor was obtained from a human donor in good health. The sequenced material came from CD4+ T cells from PBMCs.

The CDR3 nucleotides are TGTGCCAGCAGCTTGACTCTCCAAGAGACCCAGTACTTC. Its protein product is CASSLTLQETQYF. The V and J genes are TRBV5-4 and TRBJ2-5; D unresolved. Trimming removed 1 base at V and 1 base at J, with 5 bases between. The CDR3 is made up of 13 amino acids. Looked up from germline, CDR1 is SGHNT and CDR2 is YYREEE (reference sequence).